The 19 T cell receptor beta chains below come from one sample, sequenced in a study of T cells in localized non-small cell lung cancer. Here immunoSEQ multiplex PCR was the method, and the copy in TCRdb shows in-frame clones only, minus some. Found here are approximately 10,000 clones, roughly 90% of them singletons; the top ten hold around 13%. The sequencing used peripheral blood, collected before any cancer treatment. The receptor set was obtained from a male donor older than 55 with stage III lung adenocarcinoma.

The chain has TRBV7-2 and TRBJ1-2; D is perhaps TRBD1 (6 bases). The length of the CDR3 is 15 residues. Deletions cut 5 bases from V and 1 base from J, with 14 bases between. From germline, CDR1 is SGHTA and CDR2 FQGNSA. Here the CDR3 DNA reads TGTGCCAGCAGCCCGTACCAGGGGTTTAACTATGGCTACACCTTC. Amino acid sequence: CASSPYQGFNYGYTF.

The CDR3 here is CASSYSEKFQNTEAFF. The CDR3 bases are TGTGCCAGCAGTTACTCGGAGAAGTTCCAGAACACTGAAGCTTTCTTT. The genes are TRBV6-5 and TRBJ1-1; no reliable D call. The CDR3 consists of 16 residues. V dropped 0 bases and J dropped 1 base, with 12 bases sitting between them. CDR1 and CDR2 from the germline V gene are MNHEY and SVGAGI.

This chain joins TRBV2 and TRBJ1-2; 8 bases are shared with TRBD1. The CDR3 contains 14 residues. J was trimmed by 6 bases and V by 1 base; bases with no gene match: 4. Germline V gene lookup returns CDR1 SNHLY and CDR2 FYNNEI. The chain's CDR3 is CASSEGRQGHGYTF. CDR3 bases: TGTGCCAGCAGTGAAGGTCGACAGGGGCATGGCTACACCTTC.

This chain uses TRBV15 with TRBJ1-1; unclear D gene. There are 13 residues in the CDR3. CDR1 is LNHNV and CDR2 is YYDKDF in the germline V gene (reference sequence). V lost 1 base and J 0 bases, leaving 3 bases between the germline ends. CDR3 in amino acids: CATSRALNTEAFF. The DNA for the CDR3 is TGTGCCACCAGCAGAGCCTTGAACACTGAAGCTTTCTTT.

The rearrangement uses TRBV6-6 and TRBJ1-6; unclear D gene. CDR3 length equals 12 residues. From germline, CDR1 is MNHNY and CDR2 SVGAGI (reference sequence). With 0 bases removed from V and 14 bases from J, the gap between germline ends came to 8 bases. CDR3 in DNA: TGTGCCAGCAGTTACTCGAAAGAGACCCTCCACTTT. Residues: CASSYSKETLHF.

This clone has more than one count but fewer than ten. This sequence joins TRBV9 and TRBJ2-1, with 8 nucleotides matching TRBD2. Germline assignment: CDR1 SGDLS and CDR2 YYNGEE. Germline trimming cut 2 bases from V and 3 bases from J; bases unmatched to any gene: 1. The CDR3 runs 14 residues. CDR3 DNA sequence: TGTGCCAGCAGCGTGGGACTAGGCTACAATGAGCAGTTCTTC. This translates into CASSVGLGYNEQFF.

This rearrangement joins TRBV19 to TRBJ2-7; TRBD2 aligns across 7 bases. Germline-derived CDR1 and CDR2 are LNHDA and SQIVND (reference sequence). CDR3 length: 16 amino acids. After removal of 6 bases from V and 4 bases from J, the junction contained 15 bases not matched to a gene. CDR3 sequence: CASSHSGGGARYEQYF. CDR3 bases: TGTGCCAGTAGCCACTCGGGGGGTGGGGCTCGGTACGAGCAGTACTTC. The whole variable domain, remainder taken from reference TRBV19 and TRBJ2-7, is DGGITQSPKYLFRKEGQNVTLSCEQNLNHDAMYWYRQDPGQGLRLIYYSQIVNDFQKGDIAEGYSVSREKKESFPLTVTSAQKNPTAFYLCASSHSGGGARYEQYFGPGTRLTVT.

The chain recombines TRBV2 with TRBJ1-2, with D unresolved. The CDR3 extends over 14 amino acids. From germline, CDR1 is SNHLY and CDR2 FYNNEI. With 0 bases removed from V and 4 bases from J, the gap between germline ends came to 9 bases. This chain's CDR3 is CASSEAVGSYGYTF. The DNA of the CDR3 is TGTGCCAGCAGTGAAGCGGTGGGTTCCTATGGCTACACCTTC.

The chain carries TRBV19 and TRBJ1-5; D call uncertain. CDR3 length: 18 amino acids. Trimming shortened V by 4 bases and J by 1 base, and 20 bases separated the two germline ends. The germline CDR1 and CDR2 sequences are LNHDA and SQIVND (reference sequence). The CDR3 sequence: CASSNPEGSRRSNQPQHF. The CDR3 DNA sequence: TGTGCCAGTAGTAACCCCGAGGGCTCCCGCCGAAGCAATCAGCCCCAGCATTTT.

This sequence joins TRBV7-9 and TRBJ2-7; D possibly corresponds to TRBD2 (5 bases). This CDR3 region has 14 residues. Germline V gene sequence: CDR1 SEHNR, CDR2 FQNEAQ (reference sequence). V was cut by 5 bases and J by 4 bases, with 15 bases left in between. The CDR3 region has the DNA TGTGCCAGCAGCCCGGACCCCCCGGGATACGAGCAGTACTTC. Its protein product is CASSPDPPGYEQYF.

The genes are TRBV7-3 and TRBJ2-2, with 7 positions matching TRBD1. V shed 3 bases, J shed 6 bases, and the junction held 1 base outside the gene matches. CDR1 and CDR2 from the germline V gene are SGHTA and FQGTGA. The CDR3 has 13 residues. The CDR3 here is CASSLTGSGELFF. The DNA for the CDR3 is TGTGCCAGCAGCTTGACAGGGTCCGGGGAGCTGTTTTTT. The whole variable domain, filled in from reference TRBV7-3 and TRBJ2-2, reads GAGVSQTPSNKVTEKGKYVELRCDPISGHTALYWYRQSLGQGPEFLIYFQGTGAADDSGLPNDRFFAVRPEGSVSTLKIQRTERGDSAVYLCASSLTGSGELFFGEGSRLTVL.

Here the CDR3 reads CASSLPGPNEKLFF. In nucleotides, the CDR3 is TGCGCCAGCAGCTTACCGGGCCCTAATGAAAAACTGTTTTTT. The V call is TRBV5-1, the J call TRBJ1-4; D call uncertain. The ends were cut back, 2 bases at V and 3 bases at J, with 8 bases in the middle. CDR1 and CDR2 (germline): SGHRS, YFSETQ. The length of the CDR3 is 14 residues.

The chain carries TRBV7-8 and TRBJ2-7, with 8 bases matching TRBD2. With V trimmed by 5 bases and J by 7 bases, 13 bases remained unmatched. Germline V gene sequence: CDR1 SGHVS, CDR2 FQNEAQ. There are 15 residues in the CDR3. This chain's CDR3 is CASSPSRAGVSEQYF. The DNA for the CDR3 is TGTGCCAGCAGCCCATCAAGAGCGGGAGTTTCGGAGCAGTACTTC.

V and J are TRBV5-5 and TRBJ2-3, with D maybe TRBD2 (5 bases). Trimming took 1 base from V and 5 from J, leaving 8 bases between them. This CDR3 is 13 amino acids long. From germline, CDR1 is SGHKS and CDR2 YYEKEE (reference sequence). In DNA form, the CDR3 reads TGTGCCAGCAGCTTGCCGGGGTTAGATACGCAGTATTTT. Translated, it gives CASSLPGLDTQYF.

The chain carries TRBV2 and TRBJ2-3, with 9 bases lining up with TRBD2. This CDR3 has 16 residues. Germline CDR1 is SNHLY and CDR2 is FYNNEI. Losses at the gene ends were 4 bases for V and 3 bases for J; bases not matched to a gene: 8. For the CDR3, the DNA is TGTGCCAGCAGTGGTCTAGCGGGATTAGGAACAGATACGCAGTATTTT. Translated, it gives CASSGLAGLGTDTQYF.

This chain connects TRBV5-1 to TRBJ2-1, with TRBD1 as a possible D gene (6 bases). The CDR3 consists of 12 residues. The germline CDR1 and CDR2 sequences are SGHRS and YFSETQ. Deletions cut 2 bases from V and 8 bases from J, with 8 bases between. This CDR3 is CASSLQGYEQFF. As DNA, the CDR3 is TGCGCCAGCAGCTTACAGGGATATGAGCAGTTCTTC.

The V gene is TRBV6-1, the J gene TRBJ2-7, with D tentatively TRBD1 (6 bases). The V gene lost 0 bases and the J gene lost 3 bases, with 15 bases spanning the gap. Germline CDR1 MNHNS, CDR2 SASEGT. This CDR3 spans 16 amino acids. CDR3 sequence reads: CASSEALGGSDYEQYF. The CDR3 DNA follows: TGTGCCAGCAGTGAAGCGCTAGGGGGTTCGGACTACGAGCAGTACTTC.

This clone was seen a single time. This chain connects TRBV18 to TRBJ2-1; a possible D gene is TRBD2 (6 bases). V was cut by 4 bases and J by 10 bases, with 11 bases left in between. CDR1 is KGHSH, CDR2 LQKENI, per germline. This CDR3 has 12 residues. CDR3 loop: CASSRAGDEQFF. CDR3 in DNA: TGTGCCAGCTCACGAGCGGGTGACGAGCAGTTCTTC.

The chain couples TRBV2 to TRBJ2-7; the match to TRBD1 covers 9 bases. The ends lost 3 bases at V and 5 bases at J; junction bases unmatched: 5. The CDR3 sequence is 14 residues long. CDR1 SNHLY and CDR2 FYNNEI come from the germline V gene. The CDR3: CASSDRDRVDEQYF. In DNA form, the CDR3 reads TGTGCCAGCAGTGACCGGGACAGGGTGGACGAGCAGTACTTC. Based on the CDR3 plus reference TRBV2 and TRBJ2-7, the full variable domain is EPEVTQTPSHQVTQMGQEVILRCVPISNHLYFYWYRQILGQKVEFLVSFYNNEISEKSEIFDDQFSVERPDGSNFTLKIRSTKLEDSAMYFCASSDRDRVDEQYFGPGTRLTVT.